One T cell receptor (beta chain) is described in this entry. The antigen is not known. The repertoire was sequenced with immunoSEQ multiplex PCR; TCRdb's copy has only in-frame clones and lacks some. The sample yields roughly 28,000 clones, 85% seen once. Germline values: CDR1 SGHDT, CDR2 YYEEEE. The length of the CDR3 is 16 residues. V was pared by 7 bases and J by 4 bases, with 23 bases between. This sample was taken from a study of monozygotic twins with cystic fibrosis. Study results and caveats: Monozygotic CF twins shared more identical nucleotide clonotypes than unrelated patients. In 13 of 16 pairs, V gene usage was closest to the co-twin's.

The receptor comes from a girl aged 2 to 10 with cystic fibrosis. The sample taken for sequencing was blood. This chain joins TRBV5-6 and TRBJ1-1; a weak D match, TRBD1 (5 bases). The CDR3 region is CASLTSGRGAFTEAFF. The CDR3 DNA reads TGTGCCAGCCTGACTAGTGGCAGAGGGGCATTCACTGAAGCTTTCTTT.